This passage covers 9 T cell receptor beta chains from one sample sequenced in a study of cytomegalovirus exposure and HLA in healthy donors. Vbeta (60) and Jbeta (13) primers were used in the PCR. TCRdb keeps only in-frame clones here, not all; method: immunoSEQ multiplex PCR. Here the sample spans about 180,000 clones, 82% being singletons. Material: PBMCs. The source is a man in his forties in good health and CMV-seronegative.

The chain employs TRBV7-2 and TRBJ2-7; TRBD2 aligns across 8 bases. The V gene end was trimmed by 5 bases and the J gene end by 2 bases; junction bases not matched to a gene: 5. This CDR3 has 14 amino acids. Germline CDR1 reads SGHTA; CDR2 reads FQGNSA. CDR3 amino acids: CASSPRGGTYEQYF. CDR3 bases: TGTGCCAGCAGCCCCCGGGGGGGTACCTACGAGCAGTACTTC.

The V and J genes are TRBV19 and TRBJ1-2; D is possibly TRBD1 (6 bases). Germline V gene sequence: CDR1 LNHDA, CDR2 SQIVND (reference sequence). Trimming took off 5 bases at V and 2 bases at J, with 21 bases between the two ends. The CDR3 is 17 residues long. The CDR3 loop is CASSPILTGQINYGYTF. CDR3 nucleotides: TGTGCCAGTAGTCCGATCCTGACAGGCCAAATCAACTATGGCTACACCTTC.

The chain carries TRBV20-1 and TRBJ2-7; 7 bases agree with TRBD1. V lost 5 bases and J lost 12; bases outside the gene matches: 7. CDR1 and CDR2 from the germline V gene are DFQATT and SNEGSKA (reference sequence). The CDR3 has 10 residues. Written as DNA, the CDR3 is TGCAGTGCTGGAGGACAGGTGGGGTACTTC. Its translation is CSAGGQVGYF.

V usage is TRBV29-1 and J usage is TRBJ2-5, with TRBD1 matching 10 bases. V gave up 7 bases and J gave up 4 bases; unmatched junction bases: 6. CDR3 size: 13 residues. Germline CDR1 SQVTM, CDR2 ANQGSEA. CDR3 sequence reads: CSGKRQGAETQYF. The CDR3 DNA is TGCAGCGGGAAAAGACAGGGGGCAGAGACCCAGTACTTC.

This chain links TRBV19 with TRBJ2-5; 10 nucleotides align to TRBD2. Germline V gene data show CDR1 as LNHDA and CDR2 as SQIVND (reference sequence). This CDR3 region has 15 residues. Germline trimming cut 3 bases from V and 5 bases from J; bases unmatched to any gene: 6. CDR3 in DNA: TGTGCCAGTAGTATCTGGACTAGCGGAAGGGAGACCCAGTACTTC. It is translated as CASSIWTSGRETQYF. Full variable domain (missing parts from reference TRBV19 and TRBJ2-5): DGGITQSPKYLFRKEGQNVTLSCEQNLNHDAMYWYRQDPGQGLRLIYYSQIVNDFQKGDIAEGYSVSREKKESFPLTVTSAQKNPTAFYLCASSIWTSGRETQYFGPGTRLLVL.

There are a few counts of this clone. This chain joins TRBV6-6 and TRBJ2-4, with 11 bases that match TRBD1. The CDR3 is made up of 16 amino acids. V lost 4 bases and J lost 5; bases outside the gene matches: 7. Per germline, CDR1 MNHNY and CDR2 SVGAGI (reference sequence). CDR3 nucleotides: TGTGCCAGCAGTTCCAGGACAGGGGGCTCCCAAAACATTCAGTACTTC. This gives the protein CASSSRTGGSQNIQYF.

The chain uses TRBV19 and TRBJ1-1, with 11 nucleotides matching TRBD1. The CDR3 loop spans 15 amino acids. Germline-derived CDR1 and CDR2 are LNHDA and SQIVND (reference sequence). Trimming at V came to 7 bases and at J to 5 bases, leaving 9 bases not matched to a gene. CDR3 DNA sequence: TGTGCCAGTACTATGATAGGGACAGGGGGAACTGAAGCTTTCTTT. The encoded protein is CASTMIGTGGTEAFF.

The rearrangement links TRBV28 to TRBJ1-3; a possible D gene is TRBD1 (5 bases). Deletions cut 3 bases from V and 0 bases from J, with 6 bases between. The CDR3 is made up of 14 amino acids. CDR1 is MDHEN, CDR2 SYDVKM, per germline. The CDR3 spells CASSFRASGNTIYF. The DNA of the CDR3 is TGTGCCAGCAGTTTCAGGGCCTCTGGAAACACCATATATTTT.

V and J are TRBV6-5 and TRBJ2-1; 11 nucleotides line up with TRBD2. The CDR3 loop spans 14 amino acids. CDR1 is MNHEY, CDR2 SVGAGI, per germline. The V segment lost 4 bases and the J segment 5 bases; nucleotides outside the gene matches: 1. The CDR3 reads CASSLGLADNEQFF. The DNA of the CDR3 is TGTGCCAGCAGTTTGGGACTAGCGGACAATGAGCAGTTCTTC.